This entry is about one T cell receptor (beta chain). This sample is drawn from a study of blood T cell repertoires in COVID-19. On the study more broadly: COVID-19 samples from acute and convalescent phases originated in the United States, Italy and Spain.

This CDR3 contains 17 residues. CDR1 SGHDN and CDR2 FVKESK come from the germline V gene. The J segment lost 6 bases and the V segment lost 0 bases, leaving 11 bases of the junction unmatched. Per the authors' pipeline: Amplification of reference gene primers was used by the study to estimate nucleated cell counts. Sequenced by immunoSEQ multiplex PCR; TCRdb stores in-frame clones only, minus some. V, J and clone size were drawn from that table, and D and trimming were deduced from the DNA. Of about 220,000 clones in the sample, 83% were seen once. Participants' reported clinical history set cohort assignment. A COVID-19 case had been met by exposed participants during the 2 weeks before study entry.

Sequencing input: PBMCs or T cells enriched from blood (not recorded which). The clonotype originates from a woman in her 50s who had been exposed to COVID-19. The V call is TRBV14, the J call TRBJ1-5; 7 positions agree with TRBD1. The CDR3 DNA is TGTGCCAGCAGCCAAGATTTAGGACAGGTTACTTGTCAGCCCCAGCATTTT. It is translated as CASSQDLGQVTCQPQHF.